One and the same sample provided the 12 T cell receptor beta chains below, sequenced in a study of blood T cell repertoires in COVID-19. TCRdb's copy holds only in-frame clones and misses some; the assay was immunoSEQ multiplex PCR. Of some 140,000 clones in the sample, approximately 83% are singletons; the top ten hold approximately 32%. The sequenced sample was peripheral blood. All receptors derive from a woman aged 55-75 years with acute or convalescent COVID-19.

The chain uses TRBV6-6 and TRBJ2-3; D is uncertain. V was clipped by 5 bases and J by 5 bases, with 8 bases between them. Germline V gene sequence: CDR1 MNHNY, CDR2 SVGAGI (reference sequence). CDR3 length equals 12 residues. CDR3 coding DNA: TGTGCCAGCAGTCGACTTCGAGATACGCAGTATTTT. Its protein is CASSRLRDTQYF.

This chain connects TRBV6-5 to TRBJ1-6; the match to TRBD1 covers 7 bases. CDR1 is MNHEY and CDR2 is SVGAGI in the germline V gene. The J segment lost 5 bases and the V segment lost 7 bases, leaving 8 bases of the junction unmatched. The CDR3 has 15 amino acids. CDR3 residues: CASNSDRRNNSPLHF. The CDR3 DNA reads as TGTGCCAGCAACTCGGACAGGCGCAATAATTCACCCCTCCACTTT.

The chain recombines TRBV6-5 with TRBJ1-2; possible D gene TRBD1, 6 bases. Trimming took 4 bases from V and 6 from J, leaving 12 bases between them. The CDR3 sequence is 13 residues long. In germline, CDR1 is MNHEY, CDR2 SVGAGI. CDR3 region: CASSSTGPNGYTF. CDR3 coding DNA: TGTGCCAGCAGTTCTACAGGGCCAAATGGCTACACCTTC.

The chain joins TRBV9 to TRBJ2-3; 7 bases match TRBD2. Germline lookup yields CDR1 SGDLS and CDR2 YYNGEE. V was clipped by 4 bases and J by 6 bases; unmatched bases: 11. The CDR3 is 15 amino acids. For the CDR3, the DNA is TGTGCCAGCAGCATACGACTAGCCCCGACGGATACGCAGTATTTT. Its translation is CASSIRLAPTDTQYF.

The chain combines TRBV2 with TRBJ2-5; D is ambiguous. The germline V gene has CDR1 SNHLY and CDR2 FYNNEI. The CDR3 has 12 amino acids. V lost 8 bases, J lost 2 bases, and 9 bases lay in between. This CDR3 reads CASSERQETQYF. In DNA form, the CDR3 reads TGTGCCAGCTCGGAGCGTCAAGAGACCCAGTACTTC.

The rearrangement joins TRBV5-6 to TRBJ2-1; weak D call: TRBD1 (5 bases). V dropped 2 bases and J dropped 7 bases, with 22 bases sitting between them. Germline CDR1 and CDR2: SGHDT and YYEEEE. This CDR3 has 17 residues. The CDR3 sequence is CASSFTPGGAVGNEQFF. In DNA form, the CDR3 reads TGTGCCAGCAGCTTCACACCAGGTGGGGCGGTCGGGAATGAGCAGTTCTTC.

The chain links TRBV15 to TRBJ1-2; D may be TRBD1 (5 bases). The CDR3 spans 17 residues. CDR1 is LNHNV and CDR2 is YYDKDF in the germline V gene (reference sequence). V was cut by 0 bases and J by 1 base, with 15 bases left in between. For the CDR3, the DNA is TGTGCCACCAGCAGAGATCCGAGACAGCTAAATAACTATGGCTACACCTTC. It yields the protein CATSRDPRQLNNYGYTF.

V usage is TRBV18 and J usage is TRBJ2-2; 8 nucleotides line up with TRBD1. Per germline, CDR1 KGHSH and CDR2 LQKENI. V lost 4 bases and J lost 2; bases outside the gene matches: 3. This CDR3 region has 15 residues. CDR3 in amino acids: CASSRDRPNTGELFF. CDR3 nucleotide sequence: TGTGCCAGCTCACGGGACAGGCCCAACACCGGGGAGCTGTTTTTT.

The chain employs TRBV5-1 and TRBJ2-7, with D maybe TRBD1 (6 bases). V lost 0 bases to trimming and J lost 6 bases, with 16 bases between them. CDR3 size: 15 residues. Germline assignment: CDR1 SGHRS and CDR2 YFSETQ. This CDR3 reads CASSLDPGVTAEQYF. Here the CDR3 DNA reads TGCGCCAGCAGCTTGGATCCAGGGGTTACCGCCGAGCAGTACTTC.

CDR3 region: CASKAAHREAFF. The CDR3 DNA sequence: TGTGCCAGCAAGGCGGCCCACCGTGAAGCTTTCTTT. The chain is built from TRBV21-1 and TRBJ1-1. TRBV21-1 is given as a pseudogene. The CDR3 totals 12 residues.

This clone was picked up one time. The V call is TRBV7-9, the J call TRBJ1-2; D possibly corresponds to TRBD1 (6 bases). This CDR3 is 12 amino acids long. V was shortened by 4 bases and J by 6 bases, with 9 bases between the two germline ends. Germline CDR1 SEHNR, CDR2 FQNEAQ (reference sequence). DNA for the CDR3: TGTGCCAGCAGCTCAGGGGAGAATGGCTACACCTTC. Translated, it gives CASSSGENGYTF.

This clone showed up just once. The rearrangement uses TRBV19 and TRBJ1-1; D is ambiguous. This CDR3 contains 17 residues. V lost 4 bases to trimming and J lost 0 bases, with 18 bases between them. The germline V gene encodes CDR1 LNHDA and CDR2 SQIVND (reference sequence). The CDR3 region is CASSTVDRGDLNTEAFF. The CDR3 bases are TGTGCCAGTAGTACCGTCGACCGTGGAGACTTGAACACTGAAGCTTTCTTT.